This T cell receptor beta chain comes out of a study of cytomegalovirus exposure and HLA in healthy donors. J was trimmed by 3 bases and V by 5 bases; bases with no gene match: 6. Per the germline V gene, CDR1 is SGHTA and CDR2 is FQGNSA. The CDR3 is made up of 15 amino acids. Researchers ran the PCR with 60 Vbeta and 13 Jbeta primers. This table comes from immunoSEQ multiplex PCR, and its TCRdb copy is limited to in-frame clones, with some not included. The table lists some 100,000 clones, 75% of them singletons. Healthy bone marrow donors made up the donors. The source is a man in his forties or fifties in good health and CMV-seronegative. The sequenced material came from PBMCs. The gene calls are TRBV7-2 and TRBJ2-2; 7 bases agree with TRBD2. Here the CDR3 DNA reads TGTGCCAGCAGCCCGAAGGGAGGGTACACCGGGGAGCTGTTTTTT. Amino acid sequence: CASSPKGGYTGELFF.